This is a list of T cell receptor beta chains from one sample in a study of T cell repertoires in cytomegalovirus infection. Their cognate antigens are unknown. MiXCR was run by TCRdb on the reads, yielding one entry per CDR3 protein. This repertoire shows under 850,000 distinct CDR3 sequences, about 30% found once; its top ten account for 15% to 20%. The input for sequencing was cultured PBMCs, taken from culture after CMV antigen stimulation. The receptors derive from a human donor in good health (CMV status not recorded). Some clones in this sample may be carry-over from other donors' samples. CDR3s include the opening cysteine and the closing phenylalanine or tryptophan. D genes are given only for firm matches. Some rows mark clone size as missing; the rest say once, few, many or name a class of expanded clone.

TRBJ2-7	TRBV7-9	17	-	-	CASSAPERGSSSYEQYF	TGTGCCAGCAGCGCCCCCGAAAGGGGCAGTAGCTCCTACGAGCAGTACTTC
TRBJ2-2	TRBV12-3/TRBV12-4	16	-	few	CASSFGGTFRAGELFF	TGTGCCAGCAGTTTCGGGGGGACATTTCGGGCCGGGGAGCTGTTTTTT
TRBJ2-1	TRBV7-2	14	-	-	CASSFLAGSDEQFF	TGTGCCAGCAGCTTTTTGGCAGGGAGCGATGAGCAGTTCTTC
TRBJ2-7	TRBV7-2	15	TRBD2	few	CASSLRGLAGGEQYF	TGTGCCAGCAGCTTAAGGGGACTAGCGGGAGGCGAGCAGTACTTC
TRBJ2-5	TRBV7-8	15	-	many	CASSLGRLPLETQYF	TGTGCCAGCAGCTTAGGGCGGCTCCCATTAGAGACCCAGTACTTC
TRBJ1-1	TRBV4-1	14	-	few	CASSQDIVNTEAFF	TGCGCCAGCAGCCAGGACATTGTGAACACTGAAGCTTTCTTT
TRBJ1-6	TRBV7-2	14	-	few	CASSPSSPNSPLHF	TGTGCCAGCAGCCCGAGTTCCCCAAATTCACCCCTCCACTTT
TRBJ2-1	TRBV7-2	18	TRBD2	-	CASSLDRTSGSLYNEQFF	TGTGCCAGCAGCTTAGACCGGACTAGCGGGAGTCTCTACAATGAGCAGTTCTTC
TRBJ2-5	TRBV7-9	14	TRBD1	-	CASSARQGGETQYF	TGTGCCAGCAGCGCTCGACAGGGCGGGGAGACCCAGTACTTC
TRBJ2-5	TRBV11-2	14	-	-	CASSLGVGAETQYF	TGTGCCAGCAGCTTAGGGGTGGGGGCGGAGACCCAGTACTTC
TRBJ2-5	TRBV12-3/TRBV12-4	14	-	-	CASTLGRYQETQYF	TGTGCCAGCACCCTGGGCAGGTACCAAGAGACCCAGTACTTC
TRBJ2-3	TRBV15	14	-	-	CATSGEPSTDTQYF	TGTGCCACCAGTGGGGAGCCTAGCACAGATACGCAGTATTTT
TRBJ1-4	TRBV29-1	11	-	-	CSVVEWEKLFF	TGCAGCGTGGTAGAATGGGAAAAACTGTTTTTT
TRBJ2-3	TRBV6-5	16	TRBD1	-	CASSYEGQAHTDTQYF	TGTGCCAGCAGTTACGAGGGACAGGCCCACACAGATACGCAGTATTTT
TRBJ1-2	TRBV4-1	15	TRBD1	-	CASSQTQGASYGYTF	TGCGCCAGCAGCCAAACGCAGGGGGCGTCCTATGGCTACACCTTC
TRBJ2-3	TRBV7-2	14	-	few	CASSSSAPPDTQYF	TGTGCCAGCAGCTCAAGCGCCCCACCAGATACGCAGTATTTT
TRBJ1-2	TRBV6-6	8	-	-	CASGSYTF	TGTGCCAGCGGTAGCTACACCTTC
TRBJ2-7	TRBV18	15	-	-	CASSPPGFASDEQYF	TGTGCCAGCTCACCACCGGGCTTCGCAAGCGACGAGCAGTACTTC
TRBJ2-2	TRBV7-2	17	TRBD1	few	CASSPRATGANTGELFF	TGTGCCAGCAGCCCAAGGGCGACAGGGGCTAACACCGGGGAGCTGTTTTTT
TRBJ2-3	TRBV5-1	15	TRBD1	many	CASRPPGQSTDTQYF	TGCGCCAGCAGGCCCCCGGGACAGTCCACAGATACGCAGTATTTT
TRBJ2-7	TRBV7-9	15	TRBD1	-	CASSSPGQGGNEQYF	TGTGCCAGCAGCTCTCCGGGACAGGGAGGTAACGAGCAGTACTTC
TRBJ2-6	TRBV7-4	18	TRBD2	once	CASSPRASGKAGANVLTF	TGTGCCAGCAGCCCGCGGGCTAGCGGGAAGGCTGGGGCCAACGTCCTGACTTTC
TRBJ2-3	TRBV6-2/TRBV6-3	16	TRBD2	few	CASSPRGLAEAYTQYF	TGTGCCAGCAGCCCAAGGGGACTAGCGGAAGCTTATACGCAGTATTTT
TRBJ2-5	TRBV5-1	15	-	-	CASSLTRAFQETQYF	TGCGCCAGCAGCTTGACTCGGGCGTTTCAAGAGACCCAGTACTTC